This T cell receptor (beta chain) was recovered during a study of response to subunit inactivated influenza vaccine. General observations from the study: Each seasonal influenza vaccination recruits few new T cells, the authors suggested.

TCRdb called the RT-PCR reads again in MiXCR, with one record for every CDR3 protein. The profile shows about 520,000 distinct CDR3 sequences, 25% of them singletons. This clonotype has only a few counts. The antigen is not known. The sequence was obtained from a man over 45 who received an inactivated influenza vaccine. The sample consisted of CD4+ T cells sorted from PBMCs, taken 5 to 6 days after vaccination.

This chain's CDR3 is CASSYSPRPQYF. The CDR3 nucleotides are TGTGCCAGCAGTTACTCCCCCCGGCCGCAGTATTTT. The V and J genes are TRBV6-6 and TRBJ2-3; unclear D gene. V was shortened by 0 bases and J by 10 bases, with 8 bases between the two germline ends. The CDR3 loop spans 12 amino acids. The germline V gene has CDR1 MNHNY and CDR2 SVGAGI (reference sequence).